This T cell receptor beta chain was identified during a study of blood T cell repertoires in COVID-19. About the study: Acute-phase and convalescent COVID-19 samples originated in the United States, Italy and Spain. T cells, B-cell-depleted T cells, or PBMCs provided the cDNA or gDNA that served as material.

All enrollees were roughly 18 to 89 years old and from some 24 US areas. Cohort 3 recovered donors had two negative PCRs, clearance, or symptom resolution. The CDR3 extends over 15 amino acids. CDR1 is SGHTA and CDR2 is FQGNSA in the germline V gene. The V and J ends lost 5 bases and 5 bases, in that order; junction bases with no gene match: 9. The repertoire was sequenced with immunoSEQ multiplex PCR; TCRdb's copy has only in-frame clones and lacks some. The sample lists around 280,000 clones; around 90% were seen once. Source material: PBMCs or T cells enriched from blood (not recorded which). This TCR was recovered from a woman between 40 and 55 years old who had recovered from COVID-19. V gene TRBV7-2 combines with J gene TRBJ2-5; 9 bases line up with TRBD1. The CDR3 spells CASSPQGQGYETQYF. CDR3 DNA: TGTGCCAGCAGCCCCCAGGGACAGGGTTACGAGACCCAGTACTTC.